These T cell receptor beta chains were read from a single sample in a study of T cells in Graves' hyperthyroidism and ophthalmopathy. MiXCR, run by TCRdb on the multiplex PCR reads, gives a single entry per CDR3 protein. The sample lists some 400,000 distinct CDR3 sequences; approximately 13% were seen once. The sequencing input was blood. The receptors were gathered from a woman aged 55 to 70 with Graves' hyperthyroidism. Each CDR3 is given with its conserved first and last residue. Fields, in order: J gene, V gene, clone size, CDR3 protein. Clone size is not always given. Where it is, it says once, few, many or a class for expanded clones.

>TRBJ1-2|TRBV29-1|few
CSVGRPGGHGYTF
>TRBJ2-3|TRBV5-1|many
CASSRSGSDTQYF
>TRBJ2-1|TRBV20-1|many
CSARVEGGPSEQFF
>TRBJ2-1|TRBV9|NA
CASSVNPSPYNEQFF
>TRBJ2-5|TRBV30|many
CASGLAGEETQYF
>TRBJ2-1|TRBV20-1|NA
CSAPPGRAGHNEQFF
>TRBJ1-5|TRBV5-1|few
CASSFHSSGAPGENQPQHF
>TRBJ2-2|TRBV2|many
CASRREGQSGELFF
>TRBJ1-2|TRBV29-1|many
CSAGQGGYGYTF
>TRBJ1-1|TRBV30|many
CAWSAGRGWSEAFF
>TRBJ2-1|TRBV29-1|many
CSVVGRSGGLSYNEQFF
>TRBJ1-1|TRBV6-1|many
CASTERGFHTEAFF
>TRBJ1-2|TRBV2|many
CASSDRGYGYTF
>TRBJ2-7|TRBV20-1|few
CSARDPYEQYF
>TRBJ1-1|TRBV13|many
CASSWEGMPEAFF
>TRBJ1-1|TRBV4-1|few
CASSQDRQVGTEAFF
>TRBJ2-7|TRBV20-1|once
CSARDEAGLTYEQYF
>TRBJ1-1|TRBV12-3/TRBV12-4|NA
CASSKTGGGTEAFF
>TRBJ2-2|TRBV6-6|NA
CASSYSGGTTGGLFF
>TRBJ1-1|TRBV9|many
CASSVGGTRGNTEAFF
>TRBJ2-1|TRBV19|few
CASALQGARSNEQFF
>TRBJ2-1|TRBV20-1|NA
CSARFTMGLADYNEQFF
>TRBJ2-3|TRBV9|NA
CASSHPPILAVPTDTQYF
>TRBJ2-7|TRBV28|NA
CASSTSPHEQYF
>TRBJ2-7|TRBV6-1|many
CASSEQQGGRYEQYF
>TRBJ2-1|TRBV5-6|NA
CASSLWGLAYNEQFF
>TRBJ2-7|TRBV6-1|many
CASSETGTGIYEQYF
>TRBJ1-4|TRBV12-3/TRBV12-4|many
CASSKTAFNEKLFF
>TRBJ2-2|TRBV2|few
CASSVRDGELLF
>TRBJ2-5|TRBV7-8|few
CASSKGDSQETQYF
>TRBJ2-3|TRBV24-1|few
CATSEADTQYF
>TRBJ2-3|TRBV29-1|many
CSVIRGFVDTQYF
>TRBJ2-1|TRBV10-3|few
CAIRGLSMGTNEQFF
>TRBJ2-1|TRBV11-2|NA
CASSLAGASSYNEQFF
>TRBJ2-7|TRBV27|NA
CASSPDSGHFPYEQYF
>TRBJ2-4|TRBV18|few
CASSPPVGNIQYF
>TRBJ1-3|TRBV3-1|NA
CASTIGGAGNTIYF
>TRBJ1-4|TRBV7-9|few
CASSLGDRGEKLFF
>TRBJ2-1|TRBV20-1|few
CSADDGRYNEQFF
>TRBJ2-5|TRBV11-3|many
CASSLVASVETQYF
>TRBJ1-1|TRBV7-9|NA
CASSSPIVLAEAFF
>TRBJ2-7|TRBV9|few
CASSPSGAGGSYEQYF